One TCR beta chain is described in this entry. These data belong to a study of blood T cell repertoires in COVID-19. The CDR3 runs to 13 residues. CDR1 and CDR2 (germline): GTSNPN, SVGIG (reference sequence). V lost 2 bases, J lost 3 bases, and 1 base stayed unmatched. Data came from immunoSEQ multiplex PCR; TCRdb stores just in-frame clones and leaves some out. The table has 35,000 to 50,000 clones, roughly 87% seen once. The sequence came from a woman in her sixties or seventies with acute or convalescent COVID-19. V usage is TRBV30 and J usage is TRBJ2-3, with 8 bases lining up with TRBD2. The sample consisted of peripheral blood. The CDR3 reads CAWSTGGTDTQYF. The CDR3 region has the DNA TGTGCCTGGAGTACGGGGGGGACAGATACGCAGTATTTT.